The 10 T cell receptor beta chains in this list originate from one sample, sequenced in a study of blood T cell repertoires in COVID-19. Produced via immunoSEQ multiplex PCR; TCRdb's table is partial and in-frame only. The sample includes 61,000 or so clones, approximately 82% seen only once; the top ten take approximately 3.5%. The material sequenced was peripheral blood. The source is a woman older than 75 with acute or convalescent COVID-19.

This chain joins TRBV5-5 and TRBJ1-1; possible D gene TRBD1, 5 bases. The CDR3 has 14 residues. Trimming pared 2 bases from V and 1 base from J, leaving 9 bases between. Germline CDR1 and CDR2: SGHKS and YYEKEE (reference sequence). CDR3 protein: CASSLGQANTEAFF. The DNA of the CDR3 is TGTGCCAGCAGCTTAGGACAAGCGAACACTGAAGCTTTCTTT.

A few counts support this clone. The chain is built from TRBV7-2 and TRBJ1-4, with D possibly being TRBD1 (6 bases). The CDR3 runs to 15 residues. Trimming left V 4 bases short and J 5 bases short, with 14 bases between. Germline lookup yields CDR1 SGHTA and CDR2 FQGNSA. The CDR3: CASSSQGHGNEKLFF. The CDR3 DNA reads TGTGCCAGCAGCTCACAGGGCCATGGAAATGAAAAACTGTTTTTT.

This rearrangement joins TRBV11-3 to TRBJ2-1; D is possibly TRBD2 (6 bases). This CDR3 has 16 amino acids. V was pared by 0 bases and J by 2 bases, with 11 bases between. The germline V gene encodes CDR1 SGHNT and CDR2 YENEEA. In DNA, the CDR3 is TGTGCCAGCAGCTTAGATAGCGGAGCGGCCTACAATGAGCAGTTCTTC. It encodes CASSLDSGAAYNEQFF. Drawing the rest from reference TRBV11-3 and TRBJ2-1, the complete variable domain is EAGVVQSPRYKIIEKKQPVAFWCNPISGHNTLYWYLQNLGQGPELLIRYENEEAVDDSQLPKDRFSAERLKGVDSTLKIQPAELGDSAVYLCASSLDSGAAYNEQFFGPGTRLTVL.

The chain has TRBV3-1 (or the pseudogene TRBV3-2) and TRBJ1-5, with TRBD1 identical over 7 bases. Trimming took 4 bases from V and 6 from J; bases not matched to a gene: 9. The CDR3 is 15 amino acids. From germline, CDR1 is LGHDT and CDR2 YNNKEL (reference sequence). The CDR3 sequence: CASSPDNRGFQPQHF. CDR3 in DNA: TGTGCCAGCAGCCCAGACAACAGGGGATTTCAGCCCCAGCATTTT.

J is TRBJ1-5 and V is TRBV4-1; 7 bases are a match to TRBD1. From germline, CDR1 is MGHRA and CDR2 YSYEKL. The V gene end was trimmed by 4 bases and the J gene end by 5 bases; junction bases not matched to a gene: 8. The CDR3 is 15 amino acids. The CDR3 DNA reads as TGCGCCAGCAGCCCTACGGGACAGCCCCATCAGCCCCAGCATTTT. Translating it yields CASSPTGQPHQPQHF.

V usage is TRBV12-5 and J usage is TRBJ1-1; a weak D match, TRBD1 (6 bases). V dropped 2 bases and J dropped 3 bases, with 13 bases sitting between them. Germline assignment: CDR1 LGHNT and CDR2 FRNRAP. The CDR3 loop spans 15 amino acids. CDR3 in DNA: TGTGCTAGTGGTTTGACAGGGAGAATAGACACTGAAGCTTTCTTT. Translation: CASGLTGRIDTEAFF.

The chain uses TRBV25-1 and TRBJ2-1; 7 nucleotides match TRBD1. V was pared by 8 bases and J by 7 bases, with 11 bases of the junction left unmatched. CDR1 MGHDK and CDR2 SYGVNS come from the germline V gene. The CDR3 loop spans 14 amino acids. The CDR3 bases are TGTGCCAGCTCTGACGGGACAGAATGGAATGAGCAGTTCTTC. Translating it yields CASSDGTEWNEQFF.

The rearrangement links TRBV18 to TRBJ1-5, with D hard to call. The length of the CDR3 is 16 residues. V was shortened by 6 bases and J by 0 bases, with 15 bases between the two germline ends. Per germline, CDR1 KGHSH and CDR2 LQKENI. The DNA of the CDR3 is TGTGCCAGCTCGAAGACGGCCGGGAATAGCAATCAGCCCCAGCATTTT. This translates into CASSKTAGNSNQPQHF. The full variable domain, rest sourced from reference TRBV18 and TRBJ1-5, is NAGVMQNPRHLVRRRGQEARLRCSPMKGHSHVYWYRQLPEEGLKFMVYLQKENIIDESGMPKERFSAEFPKEGPSILRIQQVVRGDSAAYFCASSKTAGNSNQPQHFGDGTRLSIL.

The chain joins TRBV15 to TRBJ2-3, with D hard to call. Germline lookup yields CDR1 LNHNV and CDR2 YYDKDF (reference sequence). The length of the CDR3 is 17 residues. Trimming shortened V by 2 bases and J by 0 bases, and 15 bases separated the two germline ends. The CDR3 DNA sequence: TGTGCCACCAGCAGATTGGCCAGTGCCCCTAGCACAGATACGCAGTATTTT. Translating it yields CATSRLASAPSTDTQYF.

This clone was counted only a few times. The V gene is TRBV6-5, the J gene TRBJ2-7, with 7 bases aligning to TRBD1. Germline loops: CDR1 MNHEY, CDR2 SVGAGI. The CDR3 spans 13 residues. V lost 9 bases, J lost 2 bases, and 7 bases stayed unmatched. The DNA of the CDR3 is TGTGCCAGTAAGACAGGGTTTACCTACGAGCAGTACTTC. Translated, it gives CASKTGFTYEQYF.